This TCR beta chain was captured by sequencing in a study of blood T cells in healthy people across ages. A J-beta primer mix and a sample-barcoded 5' primer were used in a second PCR of roughly 7 to 12 cycles. In TCRdb, the 5' RACE reads were re-called with MiXCR into one record per CDR3 protein. This sample has 1.5 million to 2 million distinct CDR3 sequences, with less than 50% found just once. The CDR3 loop spans 16 amino acids. The V gene's germline CDR1 is LGHDT and CDR2 YNNKEL (reference sequence). Losses at the gene ends were 3 bases for V and 7 bases for J; bases not matched to a gene: 9. The chain couples TRBV3-1 to TRBJ2-1; 10 bases map to TRBD1. The receptor was derived from a woman aged 40 to 50 in good health. The material sequenced was blood. The CDR3 here is CASSQADRGRVNEQFF. DNA of the CDR3: TGTGCCAGCAGCCAGGCTGACAGGGGGCGCGTAAATGAGCAGTTCTTC.